The 19 T cell receptor beta chains presented below share a single source sample, sequenced in a study of cytomegalovirus exposure and HLA in healthy donors. The PCR made use of 60 Vbeta and 13 Jbeta primers. Profiled with immunoSEQ multiplex PCR; TCRdb holds only in-frame clones, not every one. The repertoire includes fewer than 150,000 clones, more than 70% of them detected once, and less than 7% sits in the top ten. The sample was PBMCs. All receptors derive from a woman aged 25-40 years in good health and CMV-seropositive.

V and J are TRBV29-1 and TRBJ1-1; the D is unclear. The length of the CDR3 is 11 residues. Germline V gene sequence: CDR1 SQVTM, CDR2 ANQGSEA. Trimming took off 0 bases at V and 7 bases at J, with 6 bases between the two ends. Here the CDR3 reads CSVEDTGEAFF. The DNA of the CDR3 is TGCAGCGTTGAAGATACGGGTGAAGCTTTCTTT.

The chain recombines TRBV9 with TRBJ2-7; no clear D gene. Per germline, CDR1 SGDLS and CDR2 YYNGEE. CDR3 length equals 14 residues. V gave up 0 bases and J gave up 0 bases, with 7 bases separating them. The DNA of the CDR3 is TGTGCCAGCAGCGTAGCACTAAACTCCTACGAGCAGTACTTC. Amino acid sequence: CASSVALNSYEQYF.

This clone was seen just once. The chain's CDR3 is CATSTSLQGVGEKLFF. The CDR3 DNA follows: TGTGCCACCAGCACAAGCCTACAGGGTGTAGGGGAAAAACTGTTTTTT. The V and J genes are TRBV15 and TRBJ1-4, with D possibly matching TRBD1 (6 bases). Germline CDR1 reads LNHNV; CDR2 reads YYDKDF (reference sequence). V lost 4 bases to trimming and J lost 8 bases, with 20 bases between them. The CDR3 is 16 amino acids.

The chain carries TRBV7-2 and TRBJ2-7; 16 nucleotides align to TRBD2. The junction had 8 bases not matched to a gene; V was cut back by 5 bases and J by 4 bases. The CDR3 is 17 amino acids. In germline, CDR1 is SGHTA, CDR2 FQGNSA. This CDR3 reads CASSEPGLAGGRYEQYF. The CDR3 coding sequence is TGTGCCAGCAGCGAGCCGGGACTAGCGGGAGGGCGGTACGAGCAGTACTTC.

V usage is TRBV4-1 and J usage is TRBJ1-5; 10 nucleotides align to TRBD1. Germline V CDR1 and CDR2: MGHRA, YSYEKL. The ends lost 3 bases at V and 7 bases at J; junction bases unmatched: 3. The CDR3 totals 14 residues. CDR3 nucleotides: TGCGCCAGCAGCCAGACAGGGGGCGTCCAGCCCCAGCATTTT. This translates into CASSQTGGVQPQHF.

The gene calls are TRBV5-1 and TRBJ1-1; D is uncertain. The germline gives CDR1 SGHRS, CDR2 YFSETQ. Trimming took off 0 bases at V and 4 bases at J, with 16 bases between the two ends. The CDR3 is made up of 16 amino acids. The CDR3, as DNA: TGCGCCAGCAGCTTGGGACACTCCTTACGGGGCACTGAAGCTTTCTTT. The encoded protein is CASSLGHSLRGTEAFF. Variable domain in full (rest from reference TRBV5-1 and TRBJ1-1): KAGVTQTPRYLIKTRGQQVTLSCSPISGHRSVSWYQQTPGQGLQFLFEYFSETQRNKGNFPGRFSGRQFSNSRSEMNVSTLELGDSALYLCASSLGHSLRGTEAFFGQGTRLTVV.

The V call is TRBV5-4, the J call TRBJ2-3; 11 bases line up with TRBD2. V shed 3 bases and J 5 bases; nucleotides not matched to a gene: 11. The V gene's germline CDR1 is SGHNT and CDR2 YYREEE (reference sequence). The CDR3 is 17 amino acids. The CDR3 nucleotides are TGTGCCAGCAGCTCCCAAATAGCGGGAGGGGTCATAGATACGCAGTATTTT. Its translation is CASSSQIAGGVIDTQYF.

The chain recombines TRBV28 with TRBJ2-1; TRBD2 matches 11 bases. With 2 bases clipped from V and 12 bases from J, the junction kept 6 bases outside the gene matches. The CDR3 is made up of 14 amino acids. Germline-derived CDR1 and CDR2 are MDHEN and SYDVKM. CDR3 DNA sequence: TGTGCCAGCAGTTTAGGTAGCGGGAGGGCCGGGCAGTTCTTC. Protein: CASSLGSGRAGQFF.

The chain employs TRBV5-6 and TRBJ2-3; 11 positions match TRBD1. The CDR3 extends over 16 amino acids. Germline V gene lookup returns CDR1 SGHDT and CDR2 YYEEEE. V lost 5 bases and J lost 5; bases outside the gene matches: 10. The CDR3 DNA sequence: TGTGCCAGCAGAAGGGCGGACAGGGGGCTGCAAGATACGCAGTATTTT. Its protein product is CASRRADRGLQDTQYF.

V is TRBV19 and J is TRBJ2-7; a possible D gene is TRBD1 (6 bases). The CDR3 sequence is 17 residues long. V lost 5 bases to trimming and J lost 0 bases, with 20 bases between them. Per germline, CDR1 LNHDA and CDR2 SQIVND (reference sequence). CDR3 in DNA: TGTGCCAGTAGTTCCCCCCAGACAGGTGACCTCTCCTACGAGCAGTACTTC. It translates to CASSSPQTGDLSYEQYF.

The chain employs TRBV7-6 and TRBJ1-1; perhaps TRBD1 as D (6 bases). V lost 2 bases, J lost 2 bases, and 12 bases lay in between. Germline CDR1 reads SGHVS; CDR2 reads FNYEAQ. This CDR3 has 15 amino acids. The CDR3 sequence: CASSLSRGGNTEAFF. CDR3 in DNA: TGTGCCAGCAGCTTAAGCAGGGGTGGAAACACTGAAGCTTTCTTT.

This chain links TRBV2 with TRBJ1-1, with D hard to call. Germline V CDR1 and CDR2: SNHLY, FYNNEI. The CDR3 consists of 13 residues. Trimming pared 7 bases from V and 1 base from J, leaving 10 bases between. The CDR3 region is CASKWAENTEAFF. The CDR3 DNA follows: TGTGCCAGCAAGTGGGCAGAGAACACTGAAGCTTTCTTT.

V usage is TRBV30 and J usage is TRBJ2-7, with D hard to call. V was pared by 4 bases and J by 4 bases, with 8 bases between. Germline V gene sequence: CDR1 GTSNPN, CDR2 SVGIG (reference sequence). The CDR3 length is 11 residues. The CDR3 here is CAWKRFYEQYF. The CDR3 DNA is TGTGCCTGGAAGAGGTTTTACGAGCAGTACTTC.

The rearrangement joins TRBV6-1 to TRBJ1-5, with D possibly matching TRBD1 (6 bases). V lost 7 bases and J lost 1, with 11 bases in between. CDR1 is MNHNS, CDR2 SASEGT, per germline. The CDR3 consists of 14 residues. As DNA, the CDR3 is TGTGCCAGCAAGGAAGACAGGAGCAATCAGCCCCAGCATTTT. Protein sequence: CASKEDRSNQPQHF.

The chain links TRBV2 to TRBJ2-2; tentative D call: TRBD1 (5 bases). CDR3 length: 14 residues. V was clipped by 5 bases and J by 4 bases, with 11 bases between them. CDR1 and CDR2 (germline): SNHLY, FYNNEI. The CDR3 region is CASSRTLGTGELFF. CDR3 DNA sequence: TGTGCCAGCAGTCGGACACTGGGCACCGGGGAGCTGTTTTTT.

The V and J genes are TRBV5-1 and TRBJ2-1, with 7 positions matching TRBD2. V gave up 4 bases and J gave up 3 bases; unmatched junction bases: 7. CDR1 and CDR2 (germline): SGHRS, YFSETQ. The length of the CDR3 is 15 residues. CDR3 protein: CASSPSGILYNEQFF. CDR3 coding DNA: TGCGCCAGCAGCCCGAGCGGGATCCTCTACAATGAGCAGTTCTTC.

The CDR3 coding sequence is TGCGCCAGCAGCACCCTCTCCGGGACAGCTCTTAGGGAGCAGTTCTTC. It yields the protein CASSTLSGTALREQFF. V and J are TRBV4-1 and TRBJ2-1, with TRBD1 identical over 7 bases. CDR3 length equals 16 residues. Germline-derived CDR1 and CDR2 are MGHRA and YSYEKL. J lost 10 bases, V lost 5 bases, and 17 bases had no gene match.

The chain recombines TRBV18 with TRBJ1-1; no clear D gene. There are 15 residues in the CDR3. Germline CDR1 KGHSH, CDR2 LQKENI. V lost 3 bases and J lost 5, with 16 bases in between. The CDR3 DNA is TGTGCCAGCTCACCGTTCGGGTCCGAGGGTACTGAAGCTTTCTTT. This encodes CASSPFGSEGTEAFF. Combining the CDR3 with reference TRBV18 and TRBJ1-1 gives the whole variable domain NAGVMQNPRHLVRRRGQEARLRCSPMKGHSHVYWYRQLPEEGLKFMVYLQKENIIDESGMPKERFSAEFPKEGPSILRIQQVVRGDSAAYFCASSPFGSEGTEAFFGQGTRLTVV.

This sequence joins TRBV27 and TRBJ1-5; the D gene is possibly TRBD1 (5 bases). The V end lost 8 bases, the J end lost 7 bases, and 15 bases lay between the germline ends. The germline V gene has CDR1 MNHEY and CDR2 SMNVEV (reference sequence). The CDR3 contains 13 residues. The CDR3 DNA follows: TGTGCCAGCTCCTACCAGGGTGGGCAGCCCCAGCATTTT. Amino acids: CASSYQGGQPQHF.